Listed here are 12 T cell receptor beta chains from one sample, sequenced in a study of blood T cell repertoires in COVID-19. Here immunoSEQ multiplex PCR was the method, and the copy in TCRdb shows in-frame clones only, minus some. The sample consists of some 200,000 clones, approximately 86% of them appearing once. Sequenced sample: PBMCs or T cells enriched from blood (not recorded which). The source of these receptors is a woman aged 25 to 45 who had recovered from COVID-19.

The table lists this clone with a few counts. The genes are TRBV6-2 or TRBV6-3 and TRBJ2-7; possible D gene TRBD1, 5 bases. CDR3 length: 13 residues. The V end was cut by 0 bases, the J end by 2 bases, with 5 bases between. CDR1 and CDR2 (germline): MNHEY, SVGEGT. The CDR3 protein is CASSYSDTYEQYF. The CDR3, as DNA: TGTGCCAGCAGTTACTCGGACACCTACGAGCAGTACTTC.

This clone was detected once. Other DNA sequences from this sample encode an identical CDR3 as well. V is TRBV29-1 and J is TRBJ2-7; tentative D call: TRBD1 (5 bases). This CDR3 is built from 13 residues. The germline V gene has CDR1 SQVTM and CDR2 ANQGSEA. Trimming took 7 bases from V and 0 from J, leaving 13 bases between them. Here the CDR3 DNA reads TGCAGCGCCAGAGGACACCTCTCCTACGAGCAGTACTTC. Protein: CSARGHLSYEQYF.

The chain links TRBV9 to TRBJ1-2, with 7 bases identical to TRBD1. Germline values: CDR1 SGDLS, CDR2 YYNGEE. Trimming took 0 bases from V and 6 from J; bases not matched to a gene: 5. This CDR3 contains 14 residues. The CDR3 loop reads CASSVVGGLDGYTF. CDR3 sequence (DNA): TGTGCCAGCAGCGTAGTAGGGGGCCTGGATGGCTACACCTTC. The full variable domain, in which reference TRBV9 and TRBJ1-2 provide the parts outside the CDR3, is DSGVTQTPKHLITATGQRVTLRCSPRSGDLSVYWYQQSLDQGLQFLIQYYNGEERAKGNILERFSAQQFPDLHSELNLSSLELGDSALYFCASSVVGGLDGYTFGSGTRLTVV.

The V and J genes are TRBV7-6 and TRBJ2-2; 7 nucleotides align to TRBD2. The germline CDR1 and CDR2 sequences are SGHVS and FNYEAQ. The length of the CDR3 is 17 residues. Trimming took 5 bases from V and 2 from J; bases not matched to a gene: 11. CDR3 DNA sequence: TGTGCCAGCAGCCCGCCCGCCACTAGCGACAACACCGGGGAGCTGTTTTTT. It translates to CASSPPATSDNTGELFF.

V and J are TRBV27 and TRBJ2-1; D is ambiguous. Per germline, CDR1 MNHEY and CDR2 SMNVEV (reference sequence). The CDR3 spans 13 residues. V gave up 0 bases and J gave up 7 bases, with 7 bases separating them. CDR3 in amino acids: CASSLSLWNEQFF. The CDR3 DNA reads TGTGCCAGCAGTTTATCACTCTGGAATGAGCAGTTCTTC.

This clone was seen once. CDR3 nucleotide sequence: TGCGCCAGCAGCCAAGAACAGTGGCTTTCCTACGAGCAGTACTTC. As protein: CASSQEQWLSYEQYF. The rearrangement uses TRBV4-1 and TRBJ2-7; D gene unclear. V was cut by 0 bases and J by 1 base, with 10 bases left in between. The CDR3 spans 15 residues. The V gene's germline CDR1 is MGHRA and CDR2 YSYEKL.

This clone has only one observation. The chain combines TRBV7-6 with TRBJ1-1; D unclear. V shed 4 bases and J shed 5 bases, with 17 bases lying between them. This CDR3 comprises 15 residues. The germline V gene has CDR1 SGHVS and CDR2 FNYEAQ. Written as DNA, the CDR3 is TGTGCCAGCAGCTCCCTCCTGCAGCCCGGGACTGAAGCTTTCTTT. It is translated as CASSSLLQPGTEAFF.

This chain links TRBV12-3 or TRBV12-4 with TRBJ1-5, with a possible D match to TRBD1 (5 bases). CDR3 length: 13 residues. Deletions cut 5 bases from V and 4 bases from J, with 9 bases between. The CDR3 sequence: CASSQRQNQPQHF. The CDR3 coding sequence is TGTGCCAGCAGTCAGCGACAGAATCAGCCCCAGCATTTT.

CDR3 protein: CASSPGQPFYYTF. The CDR3 DNA reads TGTGCCAGCAGTCCGGGTCAGCCGTTTTACTACACCTTC. The chain has TRBV12-3 or TRBV12-4 and TRBJ1-2; D unresolved. This CDR3 is built from 13 residues. Trimming took 5 bases from V and 10 from J, leaving 17 bases between them.

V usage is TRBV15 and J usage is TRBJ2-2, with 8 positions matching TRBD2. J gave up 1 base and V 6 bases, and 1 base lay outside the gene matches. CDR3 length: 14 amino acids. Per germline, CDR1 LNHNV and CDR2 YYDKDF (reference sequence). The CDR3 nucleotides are TGTGCCACCAGACTAGCGGAGAACACCGGGGAGCTGTTTTTT. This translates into CATRLAENTGELFF. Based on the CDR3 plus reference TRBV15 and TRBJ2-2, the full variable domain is DAMVIQNPRYQVTQFGKPVTLSCSQTLNHNVMYWYQQKSSQAPKLLFHYYDKDFNNEADTPDNFQSRRPNTSFCFLDIRSPGLGDTAMYLCATRLAENTGELFFGEGSRLTVL.

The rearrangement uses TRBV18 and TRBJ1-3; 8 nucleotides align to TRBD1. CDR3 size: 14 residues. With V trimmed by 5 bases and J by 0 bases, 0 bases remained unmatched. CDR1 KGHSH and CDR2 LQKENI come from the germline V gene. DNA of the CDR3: TGTGCCAGCTCAACAGGGGGCTCTGGAAACACCATATATTTT. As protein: CASSTGGSGNTIYF.

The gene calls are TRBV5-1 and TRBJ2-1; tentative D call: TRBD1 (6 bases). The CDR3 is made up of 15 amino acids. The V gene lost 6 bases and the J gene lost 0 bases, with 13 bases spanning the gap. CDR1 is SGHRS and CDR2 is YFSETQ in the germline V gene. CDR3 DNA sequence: TGCGCCAGCAAACAAAGGGGGAGCTCCTACAATGAGCAGTTCTTC. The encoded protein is CASKQRGSSYNEQFF.